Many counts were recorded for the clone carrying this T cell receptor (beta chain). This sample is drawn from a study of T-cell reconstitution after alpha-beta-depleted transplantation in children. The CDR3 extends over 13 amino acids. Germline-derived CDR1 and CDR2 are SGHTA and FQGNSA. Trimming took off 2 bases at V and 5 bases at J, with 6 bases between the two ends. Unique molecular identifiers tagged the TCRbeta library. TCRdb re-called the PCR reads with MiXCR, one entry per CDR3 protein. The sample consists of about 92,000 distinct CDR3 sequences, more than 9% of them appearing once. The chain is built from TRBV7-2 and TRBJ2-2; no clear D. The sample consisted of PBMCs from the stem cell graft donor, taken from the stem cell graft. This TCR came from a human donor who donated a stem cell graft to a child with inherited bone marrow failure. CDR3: CASSLRWTGELFF. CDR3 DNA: TGTGCCAGCAGCTTAAGATGGACCGGGGAGCTGTTTTTT.